The following is a T cell receptor (beta chain) sequence with its context. This sample is drawn from a study of blood T cell repertoires in COVID-19. Study information: Spain, Italy and the United States supplied samples that represented acute and convalescent COVID-19. T cells, B-cell-depleted T cells, or PBMCs provided the cDNA or gDNA that served as material.

Germline V gene lookup returns CDR1 KGHSH and CDR2 LQKENI. The CDR3 has 14 amino acids. V dropped 7 bases and J dropped 8 bases, with 18 bases sitting between them. Original analysis: Amplified reference gene primers provided the basis for estimating nucleated cell counts. This table comes from immunoSEQ multiplex PCR, and its TCRdb copy is limited to in-frame clones, with some not included. That table gives V, J and clone size, and the DNA gave D and trimming. The sample has fewer than 250,000 clones, about 87% seen once. The sequence was collected from a man in his 70s with acute or convalescent COVID-19. The chain joins TRBV18 to TRBJ2-1, with a possible D match to TRBD2 (6 bases). Source material: peripheral blood. The CDR3 protein is CASLPGSPRDEQFF. CDR3 DNA sequence: TGTGCCAGCTTGCCCGGGAGCCCCAGGGATGAGCAGTTCTTC.